The 14 T cell receptor beta chains below all came from one sample that was sequenced in a study of T cells after yellow fever vaccination. TCRdb analysed the 5' RACE reads with MiXCR anew, one entry per CDR3 protein. Of about 350,000 distinct CDR3 sequences detected, 11% appear once; the ten largest clones hold roughly 18%. The sample here was PBMCs, taken on the day of the first yellow fever vaccination. All receptors derive from a man between 18 and 35 years old who received the YFV17D yellow fever vaccine.

This clonotype has only a few counts. V usage is TRBV6-4 and J usage is TRBJ2-3, with 11 bases identical to TRBD1. Germline V CDR1 and CDR2: MRHNA, SNTAGT. The CDR3 is made up of 15 amino acids. J lost 1 base, V lost 6 bases, and 3 bases had no gene match. The CDR3 reads CASSLGQGGTDTQYF. In DNA form, the CDR3 reads TGTGCCAGCAGCCTGGGACAGGGGGGCACAGATACGCAGTATTTT.

This clonotype was seen more than once but under ten times. The chain joins TRBV11-1 to TRBJ2-1; possible D gene TRBD2, 5 bases. The germline gives CDR1 SGHAT, CDR2 FQDESV (reference sequence). V gave up 3 bases and J gave up 12 bases, with 18 bases separating them. The CDR3 length is 14 residues. CDR3 DNA sequence: TGTGCCAGCAGCTTCTCTGGGAGAACCAACGGGCAGTTCTTC. The encoded protein is CASSFSGRTNGQFF.

The chain employs TRBV10-3 and TRBJ2-2, with 14 bases that match TRBD2. Germline trimming cut 4 bases from V and 0 bases from J; bases unmatched to any gene: 4. CDR1 and CDR2 from the germline V gene are ENHRY and SYGVKD. The CDR3 sequence is 18 residues long. Written as DNA, the CDR3 is TGTGCCATCAGTGCCGGACTAGCGGGGGGCACGAACACCGGGGAGCTGTTTTTT. It yields the protein CAISAGLAGGTNTGELFF.

This clonotype has at least ten counts. V and J are TRBV5-1 and TRBJ1-2; D remains ambiguous. Germline V CDR1 and CDR2: SGHRS, YFSETQ. The CDR3 is made up of 13 amino acids. V was trimmed by 1 base and J by 7 bases, leaving 11 bases between them. The CDR3, as DNA: TGCGCCAGCAGCTTGTTATCCGCTAGTGGCTACACCTTC. Amino acid sequence: CASSLLSASGYTF.

Concerning this clonotype: Germline is not matched at one junction end, which may reflect a read error. The V call is TRBV7-9, the J call TRBJ2-5; 10 bases match TRBD1. The length of the CDR3 is 12 residues. Germline CDR1 reads SEHNR; CDR2 reads FQNEAQ (reference sequence). This chain's CDR3 is CASSLQTGGASF. The CDR3 coding sequence is TGTGCCAGCAGCCTCCAGACAGGGGGCGCCAGCTTC.

This clonotype has a single count. The rearrangement links TRBV20-1 to TRBJ2-1; weak D call: TRBD2 (6 bases). Germline V gives CDR1 DFQATT, CDR2 SNEGSKA (reference sequence). The CDR3 has 14 amino acids. Trimming took off 2 bases at V and 3 bases at J, with 11 bases between the two ends. The CDR3, as DNA: TGCAGTGCTAGATATGCGGGGTACTACAATGAGCAGTTCTTC. Encoded protein: CSARYAGYYNEQFF.

In this sample, this clonotype turned up a few times. The chain uses TRBV24-1 and TRBJ2-1, with TRBD2 identical over 9 bases. The CDR3 is made up of 13 amino acids. V shed 8 bases and J 12 bases; nucleotides not matched to a gene: 10. From germline, CDR1 is KGHDR and CDR2 SFDVKD. The CDR3 DNA follows: TGTGCCACCAACAGCGGGGGGCTGATGGGGCAGTTCTTC. Translated, it gives CATNSGGLMGQFF.

In this sample, this clonotype turned up a few times. V is TRBV5-6 and J is TRBJ1-1; 9 bases match TRBD1. V was pared by 0 bases and J by 8 bases, with 11 bases of the junction left unmatched. The germline V gene encodes CDR1 SGHDT and CDR2 YYEEEE. CDR3 length: 16 amino acids. In DNA form, the CDR3 reads TGTGCCAGCAGCTTGGTCGGGGAAGGGACAGGGCTGGAAGCTTTCTTT. Its translation is CASSLVGEGTGLEAFF.

A few counts support this clonotype. This rearrangement joins TRBV23-1 to TRBJ2-7, with D hard to call. TRBV23-1 is recorded as an ORF, its role being uncertain. The V and J ends lost 0 bases and 2 bases respectively, with 5 bases between them. This CDR3 is 13 amino acids long. The CDR3, as DNA: TGCGCCAGCAGTCAATCGACCCCCTACGAGCAGTACGTC. This codes for CASSQSTPYEQYV.

This chain uses TRBV20-1 with TRBJ1-2; D is unresolved. V was pared by 0 bases and J by 7 bases, with 18 bases between. The CDR3 spans 15 residues. Germline CDR1 DFQATT, CDR2 SNEGSKA (reference sequence). DNA of the CDR3: TGCAGTGCTAGAGATGGGCGACCCTCGGCTCTTGGCTACACCTTC. It yields the protein CSARDGRPSALGYTF.

This clonotype was recorded once. Being one base from a much bigger clone, this may be a read error. The gene calls are TRBV7-9 and TRBJ2-1; 10 nucleotides match TRBD2. This CDR3 comprises 16 residues. Germline V gives CDR1 SEHNR, CDR2 FQNEAQ (reference sequence). The CDR3 sequence is CASSPGLADSYNELFF. CDR3 nucleotide sequence: TGTGCCAGCAGCCCCGGACTAGCGGATTCCTACAATGAGCTGTTCTTC.

As to this clonotype: At one end the junction does not follow the germline gene, possibly because of a read error. The J gene is TRBJ2-1, the V gene TRBV20-1; 11 bases fit TRBD2. Germline V gene lookup returns CDR1 DFQATT and CDR2 SNEGSKA (reference sequence). The CDR3 sequence is 17 residues long. DNA for the CDR3: TGCTGTGCTAGCCCCAGACTAGCGGGGCCCTCCTACAATGAGCAGTTCTTC. Amino acid sequence: CCASPRLAGPSYNEQFF.

The sample holds a few counts of this clonotype. The chain links TRBV30 to TRBJ2-3, with D maybe TRBD2 (5 bases). The V gene lost 0 bases and the J gene lost 6 bases, with 13 bases spanning the gap. The germline V gene has CDR1 GTSNPN and CDR2 SVGIG (reference sequence). The CDR3 is 14 residues long. The CDR3 nucleotides read TGTGCCTGGAGTGTTCTGCTAGCTGGGGATACGCAGTATTTT. Protein sequence: CAWSVLLAGDTQYF.

The rearrangement joins TRBV7-2 to TRBJ2-3; TRBD1 matches 9 bases. Germline CDR1 reads SGHTA; CDR2 reads FQGNSA. Trimming removed 1 base from V and 3 bases from J; junction bases left unmatched: 8. This CDR3 has 17 amino acids. CDR3 sequence (DNA): TGTGCCAGCAGCTTAGGGGCACAGGGGGCTTATACAGATACGCAGTATTTT. As protein: CASSLGAQGAYTDTQYF.